These 28 T cell receptor beta chains share one sample of origin, sequenced in a study of blood T cell repertoires in COVID-19. Here immunoSEQ multiplex PCR was the method, and the copy in TCRdb shows in-frame clones only, minus some. The sample contains about 250,000 clones, 65% to 85% of which appear only once. Material for sequencing was PBMCs or T cells enriched from blood (not recorded which). These TCRs come from a man aged 45-60 years who had recovered from COVID-19.

This sequence joins TRBV15 and TRBJ1-3; D gene unclear. CDR1 and CDR2 from the germline V gene are LNHNV and YYDKDF (reference sequence). The CDR3 has 16 residues. V was clipped by 5 bases and J by 0 bases, with 14 bases between them. The CDR3 loop reads CATSVMTASSGNTIYF. DNA of the CDR3: TGTGCCACCAGCGTCATGACCGCTAGCTCTGGAAACACCATATATTTT.

CDR3 loop: CASSETPGQGVYTF. The CDR3, as DNA: TGCGCCAGCAGTGAGACCCCGGGACAGGGTGTCTACACCTTC. V gene TRBV10-2 combines with J gene TRBJ1-2, with 9 bases aligning to TRBD1. The CDR3 covers 14 residues. J was trimmed by 10 bases and V by 2 bases; bases with no gene match: 8. Germline V gene data show CDR1 as WSHSY and CDR2 as SAAADI.

V is TRBV6-5 and J is TRBJ1-5; D is unresolved. V lost 6 bases, J lost 6 bases, and 12 bases lay in between. The CDR3 length is 13 residues. CDR1 MNHEY and CDR2 SVGAGI come from the germline V gene. CDR3 nucleotides: TGTGCCAGCAGGTCGGGAGGGTTTCAGCCCCAGCATTTT. Its translation: CASRSGGFQPQHF.

V and J are TRBV5-1 and TRBJ2-3, with D perhaps matching TRBD2 (5 bases). From germline, CDR1 is SGHRS and CDR2 YFSETQ. The CDR3 length is 14 residues. V lost 4 bases, J lost 3 bases, and 12 bases lay in between. CDR3 residues: CASSDRGETDTQYF. The CDR3 DNA reads TGCGCCAGCAGCGATCGGGGAGAGACAGATACGCAGTATTTT.

The chain has TRBV5-1 and TRBJ2-7; 9 nucleotides agree with TRBD2. Losses at the gene ends were 0 bases for V and 4 bases for J; bases not matched to a gene: 11. The germline V gene encodes CDR1 SGHRS and CDR2 YFSETQ. CDR3 size: 17 residues. The CDR3 bases are TGCGCCAGCAGCTTGGGGCCGGGACTAGCCGCCCCTTACGAGCAGTACTTC. Protein product: CASSLGPGLAAPYEQYF.

This sequence joins TRBV5-8 and TRBJ1-1; the match to TRBD1 covers 7 bases. V gave up 4 bases and J gave up 6 bases; unmatched junction bases: 9. The CDR3 is 14 residues long. In germline, CDR1 is SGHTS, CDR2 YDEGEE. This CDR3 is CASSKQGLIAEAFF. The CDR3 region has the DNA TGTGCCAGCAGCAAACAGGGGTTGATCGCTGAAGCTTTCTTT. Full variable domain (rest looked up from reference TRBV5-8 and TRBJ1-1): EAGVTQSPTHLIKTRGQQATLRCSPISGHTSVYWYQQALGLGLQFLLWYDEGEERNRGNFPPRFSGRQFPNYSSELNVNALELEDSALYLCASSKQGLIAEAFFGQGTRLTVV.

The V gene is TRBV7-2, the J gene TRBJ1-2, with 8 bases matching TRBD1. Germline assignment: CDR1 SGHTA and CDR2 FQGNSA. The CDR3 has 15 residues. The trim removed 5 bases at V and 3 bases at J, leaving 8 bases unmatched. CDR3 region: CASSTQGAVDYGYTF. The CDR3, as DNA: TGTGCCAGCAGCACCCAGGGGGCTGTGGACTATGGCTACACCTTC.

The chain couples TRBV3-1 (or the pseudogene TRBV3-2) to TRBJ2-5, with 8 bases lining up with TRBD2. Per germline, CDR1 LGHDT and CDR2 YNNKEL (reference sequence). With 4 bases clipped from V and 5 bases from J, the junction kept 6 bases outside the gene matches. The CDR3 loop spans 14 amino acids. The CDR3 loop reads CASSPASGLETQYF. CDR3 coding DNA: TGTGCCAGCAGCCCCGCTAGCGGGCTGGAGACCCAGTACTTC.

The chain links TRBV6-2 or TRBV6-3 to TRBJ1-1; D not resolved. The V gene lost 6 bases and the J gene lost 4 bases, with 21 bases spanning the gap. Germline-derived CDR1 and CDR2 are MNHEY and SVGEGT. This CDR3 comprises 16 residues. CDR3 DNA sequence: TGTGCCAGCAGCACGGTAATGGGAGGGCCCTTCACTGAAGCTTTCTTT. Its translation is CASSTVMGGPFTEAFF.

This chain uses TRBV11-2 with TRBJ2-7; D uncertain. This CDR3 spans 14 amino acids. Trimming pared 5 bases from V and 8 bases from J, leaving 19 bases between. The germline gives CDR1 SGHAT, CDR2 FQNNGV. The CDR3 bases are TGTGCCAGCAGCCGCCCACAGTCACCTGCCAAGCAGTACTTC. Amino acid sequence: CASSRPQSPAKQYF.

The genes are TRBV7-2 and TRBJ2-7; D gene uncertain. Germline CDR1 is SGHTA and CDR2 is FQGNSA. Trimming stripped 0 bases from V and 3 bases from J, with 6 bases between. This CDR3 spans 13 amino acids. In DNA, the CDR3 is TGTGCCAGCAGCTTAGCGCGTGACTACGAGCAGTACTTC. Protein product: CASSLARDYEQYF.

The CDR3 DNA reads TGTGCCAGCAGTGGGGGACAGGGCAATTCACCCCTCCACTTT. Amino acid sequence: CASSGGQGNSPLHF. The rearrangement uses TRBV2 and TRBJ1-6, with 9 positions matching TRBD1. This CDR3 has 14 residues. Germline V gene data show CDR1 as SNHLY and CDR2 as FYNNEI. The J segment lost 7 bases and the V segment lost 4 bases, leaving 2 bases of the junction unmatched.

This sequence joins TRBV9 and TRBJ1-3; 9 nucleotides agree with TRBD1. The length of the CDR3 is 18 residues. From germline, CDR1 is SGDLS and CDR2 YYNGEE. Trimming at V came to 5 bases and at J to 3 bases, leaving 15 bases not matched to a gene. CDR3 nucleotide sequence: TGTGCCAGCAGTATAAATCAGGGGACAGGGCTTGGTGGAAACACCATATATTTT. Amino acids: CASSINQGTGLGGNTIYF.

This chain uses TRBV4-2 with TRBJ2-7; 13 bases are shared with TRBD2. The CDR3 is 17 residues long. Germline V gene data show CDR1 as LGHNA and CDR2 as YNFKEQ. Germline trimming cut 3 bases from V and 3 bases from J; bases unmatched to any gene: 8. The chain's CDR3 is CASSQAGGLAGNYEQYF. The DNA for the CDR3 is TGTGCCAGCAGCCAGGCCGGGGGACTAGCGGGGAACTACGAGCAGTACTTC.

The V and J genes are TRBV7-2 and TRBJ2-7; 8 nucleotides line up with TRBD1. CDR1 SGHTA and CDR2 FQGNSA come from the germline V gene. After removal of 5 bases from V and 0 bases from J, the junction contained 3 bases not matched to a gene. The CDR3 contains 14 residues. The CDR3 loop reads CASSRRGLSYEQYF. CDR3 DNA: TGTGCCAGCAGCCGCAGGGGGCTCTCCTACGAGCAGTACTTC.

This clone was found once. The sample contains more than one DNA sequence encoding this CDR3. The V gene is TRBV18, the J gene TRBJ2-5; D may be TRBD1 (5 bases). Germline V gene lookup returns CDR1 KGHSH and CDR2 LQKENI. The CDR3 is made up of 14 amino acids. V lost 3 bases and J lost 0, with 8 bases in between. CDR3 region: CASSPLDNQETQYF. CDR3 in DNA: TGTGCCAGCTCACCCTTGGACAACCAAGAGACCCAGTACTTC.

The chain is built from TRBV13 and TRBJ2-7; D is possibly TRBD2 (6 bases). In germline, CDR1 is PRHDT, CDR2 FYEKMQ (reference sequence). The V gene lost 5 bases and the J gene lost 5 bases, with 7 bases spanning the gap. CDR3 length: 11 residues. CDR3 in amino acids: CASSGGNEQYF. The CDR3 bases are TGTGCCAGCAGCGGGGGGAACGAGCAGTACTTC.

This chain links TRBV2 with TRBJ2-1, with D perhaps matching TRBD2 (6 bases). Germline CDR1 and CDR2: SNHLY and FYNNEI. V lost 6 bases and J lost 0, with 15 bases in between. This CDR3 is 16 amino acids long. CDR3 in amino acids: CASSSGSGFSYNEQFF. DNA for the CDR3: TGTGCCAGCAGCTCCGGAAGCGGGTTCTCCTACAATGAGCAGTTCTTC.

This clone was detected only a few times. The V and J genes are TRBV4-3 and TRBJ2-7, with 12 bases fitting TRBD2. The CDR3 is 15 amino acids. V was pared by 8 bases and J by 0 bases, with 5 bases of the junction left unmatched. The germline V gene has CDR1 LGHNA and CDR2 YSLEER. DNA of the CDR3: TGCGCCAGCCGGCAGACTAGCGGGAGCTCCTACGAGCAGTACTTC. It specifies CASRQTSGSSYEQYF.

The CDR3 spells CASSGHTAYEQYF. CDR3 sequence (DNA): TGTGCCAGCAGCGGACACACAGCCTACGAGCAGTACTTC. The chain couples TRBV12-3 or TRBV12-4 to TRBJ2-7, with D possibly TRBD1 on 5 matching bases. The CDR3 runs 13 residues. V was shortened by 6 bases and J by 2 bases, with 11 bases between the two germline ends.

The rearrangement uses TRBV7-2 and TRBJ2-7, with 7 bases that match TRBD2. The length of the CDR3 is 14 residues. V dropped 3 bases and J dropped 5; count of bases not matched to a gene: 7. The V gene's germline CDR1 is SGHTA and CDR2 FQGNSA. The CDR3 sequence: CASSFHGRINEQYF. CDR3 DNA sequence: TGTGCCAGCAGCTTTCACGGGAGGATCAACGAGCAGTACTTC.

The genes are TRBV6-5 and TRBJ2-7; tentatively, D is TRBD1 (6 bases). Between the trimmed V and J ends, which lost 0 bases and 7 bases, there was a span of 19 bases. Germline loops: CDR1 MNHEY, CDR2 SVGAGI. CDR3 length: 16 residues. CDR3 sequence: CASSYSRATGAFEQYF. In nucleotides, the CDR3 is TGTGCCAGCAGTTACTCACGGGCGACAGGAGCTTTTGAGCAGTACTTC.

The chain uses TRBV4-1 and TRBJ2-5; no clear D gene. Germline CDR1 reads MGHRA; CDR2 reads YSYEKL. The CDR3 covers 17 residues. V was pared by 4 bases and J by 0 bases, with 18 bases between. The chain's CDR3 is CASSPVLRGWDQETQYF. The CDR3 DNA reads TGCGCCAGCAGCCCTGTATTACGAGGCTGGGACCAAGAGACCCAGTACTTC.

CDR3 sequence (DNA): TGTGCCAGCAGCTCCACTCCAGGGGGCGCGGGGGCCAACGTCCTGACTTTC. It codes for CASSSTPGGAGANVLTF. The chain couples TRBV7-9 to TRBJ2-6, with 8 bases lining up with TRBD1. The J segment lost 4 bases and the V segment lost 4 bases, leaving 9 bases of the junction unmatched. The germline V gene has CDR1 SEHNR and CDR2 FQNEAQ (reference sequence). The CDR3 covers 17 residues. Filled out from reference TRBV7-9 and TRBJ2-6, the complete variable domain reads DTGVSQNPRHKITKRGQNVTFRCDPISEHNRLYWYRQTLGQGPEFLTYFQNEAQLEKSRLLSDRFSAERPKGSFSTLEIQRTEQGDSAMYLCASSSTPGGAGANVLTFGAGSRLTVL.

The V gene is TRBV27, the J gene TRBJ2-1, with 7 nucleotides matching TRBD2. The CDR3 is 14 amino acids. V shed 6 bases, J shed 2 bases, and the junction held 4 bases outside the gene matches. Per the germline V gene, CDR1 is MNHEY and CDR2 is SMNVEV (reference sequence). CDR3: CASRGGSTYNEQFF. In nucleotides, the CDR3 is TGTGCCAGCAGAGGCGGGAGCACCTACAATGAGCAGTTCTTC.

This chain uses TRBV25-1 with TRBJ2-2; 8 nucleotides match TRBD2. Per the germline V gene, CDR1 is MGHDK and CDR2 is SYGVNS. The V and J ends lost 5 bases and 7 bases, in that order; junction bases with no gene match: 12. CDR3 length: 16 residues. CDR3 sequence: CASSNTGLEKYGELFF. The CDR3 DNA reads as TGTGCCAGCAGTAACACGGGACTAGAGAAGTACGGGGAGCTGTTTTTT.

In this sample, this clone turned up once. One junction end does not reproduce the germline sequence, and a read error may be involved. The sample contains more than one DNA sequence encoding this CDR3. The chain combines TRBV6-5 with TRBJ1-2, with a weak D call TRBD1 (6 bases). This CDR3 comprises 13 residues. Germline CDR1 MNHEY, CDR2 SVGAGI. DNA for the CDR3: TGCGCCAGCAGTACCCGTCGGACAGATGGCTACACCTTC. It translates to CASSTRRTDGYTF.

The chain links TRBV5-1 to TRBJ2-2; 7 positions agree with TRBD2. The CDR3 has 17 residues. Germline-derived CDR1 and CDR2 are SGHRS and YFSETQ. Germline trimming cut 6 bases from V and 0 bases from J; bases unmatched to any gene: 11. CDR3 residues: CASKGTGRGSNTGELFF. CDR3 DNA: TGCGCCAGCAAGGGAACGGGGAGGGGTTCGAACACCGGGGAGCTGTTTTTT.